These 18 T cell receptor beta chains came from one sample sequenced in a study of early T cells in non-severe SARS-CoV-2 infection. Using its own MiXCR run on the 5' RACE reads, TCRdb lists one record per CDR3 protein. The table shows under 60,000 distinct CDR3 sequences, with under 8.5% occurring only once. Sequencing was carried out using whole blood. Source of these receptors: an adult who was a healthcare worker with PCR-confirmed SARS-CoV-2 infection or an uninfected control (not recorded which).

CDR3 amino acids: CSVSSGTWVEQYF. The CDR3 bases are TGCAGCGTGAGTTCCGGGACCTGGGTCGAGCAGTACTTC. The chain couples TRBV29-1 to TRBJ2-7; perhaps D is TRBD1 or TRBD2 (5 bases each). CDR1 is SQVTM, CDR2 ANQGSEA, per germline. Trimming stripped 6 bases from V and 6 bases from J, with 18 bases between. This CDR3 is 13 amino acids long.

The table lists this clonotype with a few counts. This sequence joins TRBV9 and TRBJ2-7, with D tentatively TRBD1 (6 bases). CDR3 size: 15 residues. Looked up from germline, CDR1 is SGDLS and CDR2 is YYNGEE. The V gene lost 3 bases and the J gene lost 9 bases, with 22 bases spanning the gap. The CDR3 DNA reads as TGTGCCAGCAGCGGAGGGGGTTACGGTTTTGAGGTGCAGTACTTC. Translating gives CASSGGGYGFEVQYF.

This clonotype was seen a few times. The V and J genes are TRBV4-1 and TRBJ1-2; TRBD1 might be the D (5 bases). V shed 4 bases and J shed 2 bases, with 20 bases lying between them. Germline-derived CDR1 and CDR2 are MGHRA and YSYEKL. CDR3 size: 17 residues. CDR3 sequence: CASSPASGPAMNYGYTF. As DNA, the CDR3 is TGCGCCAGCAGCCCGGCGTCGGGGCCGGCCATGAACTATGGCTACACCTTC.

The chain uses TRBV9 and TRBJ2-1; TRBD2 aligns across 8 bases. This CDR3 has 15 amino acids. The V gene's germline CDR1 is SGDLS and CDR2 YYNGEE. V gave up 2 bases and J gave up 3 bases; unmatched junction bases: 4. The CDR3 bases are TGTGCCAGCAGCGTGGCGGGGGGCCACTACAATGAGCAGTTCTTC. It encodes CASSVAGGHYNEQFF.

The chain is built from TRBV10-3 and TRBJ2-7; no reliable D call. CDR3 size: 13 residues. With 7 bases removed from V and 1 base from J, the gap between germline ends came to 11 bases. Germline CDR1 ENHRY, CDR2 SYGVKD. The CDR3 bases are TGTGCCATCACCTGGACCGAGTCCTACGAGCAGTACTTC. Translating gives CAITWTESYEQYF.

This clonotype was seen only a few times. This chain joins TRBV27 and TRBJ2-2; D gene uncertain. V was trimmed by 1 base and J by 6 bases, leaving 3 bases between them. Per germline, CDR1 MNHEY and CDR2 SMNVEV (reference sequence). The CDR3 is 12 residues long. In DNA form, the CDR3 reads TGTGCCAGCAGTTTATTGGCCGGGGAGCTGTTTTTT. Its translation: CASSLLAGELFF.

This clonotype has only a few counts. This chain uses TRBV7-9 with TRBJ2-7; TRBD1 is a possible D gene (5 bases). The CDR3 is made up of 15 amino acids. Germline loops: CDR1 SEHNR, CDR2 FQNEAQ (reference sequence). V lost 5 bases and J 2 bases, leaving 16 bases between the germline ends. CDR3 nucleotide sequence: TGTGCCAGCAGCCTGGCTGCGACAGTAACCTACGAGCAGTACTTC. This encodes CASSLAATVTYEQYF.

The chain carries TRBV20-1 and TRBJ2-7; TRBD2 matches 9 bases. This CDR3 is built from 13 residues. Germline-derived CDR1 and CDR2 are DFQATT and SNEGSKA (reference sequence). Germline trimming cut 7 bases from V and 5 bases from J; bases unmatched to any gene: 9. The CDR3 is CSVPAGGFNEQYF. CDR3 coding DNA: TGCAGTGTCCCAGCGGGGGGATTTAACGAGCAGTACTTC.

V usage is TRBV10-3 and J usage is TRBJ2-1, with unresolved D. Germline V gives CDR1 ENHRY, CDR2 SYGVKD. The length of the CDR3 is 13 residues. Trimming left V 7 bases short and J 6 bases short, with 13 bases between. CDR3 sequence: CAITRASGNEQFF. For the CDR3, the DNA is TGTGCCATCACTAGGGCTTCGGGCAATGAGCAGTTCTTC.

The rearrangement uses TRBV20-1 and TRBJ2-3; D ambiguous. This CDR3 has 13 amino acids. Germline V gene sequence: CDR1 DFQATT, CDR2 SNEGSKA (reference sequence). Trimming stripped 6 bases from V and 4 bases from J, with 14 bases between. CDR3 sequence (DNA): TGCAGTGCCGCGCCCCCTGGAGCAGATACGCAGTATTTT. This sequence encodes CSAAPPGADTQYF.

The chain joins TRBV18 to TRBJ2-7, with TRBD1 matching 8 bases. The germline V gene encodes CDR1 KGHSH and CDR2 LQKENI. This CDR3 comprises 16 residues. V lost 3 bases and J lost 4; bases outside the gene matches: 11. CDR3 DNA: TGTGCCAGCTCACCTCCTCCGGGGACAGGACAATACGAGCAGTACTTC. Its translation: CASSPPPGTGQYEQYF.

The rearrangement uses TRBV4-1 and TRBJ2-4; D may be TRBD1 (5 bases). V lost 2 bases and J lost 2, with 16 bases in between. Germline CDR1 MGHRA, CDR2 YSYEKL. The CDR3 length is 17 residues. The CDR3 bases are TGCGCCAGCAGCCAACCTCAAACAGGAGATACCAAAAACATTCAGTACTTC. Its translation is CASSQPQTGDTKNIQYF.

This clonotype has just a few counts. Here the CDR3 reads CASRPSGGLNEQFF. The CDR3 DNA sequence: TGCGCCAGCAGGCCAAGCGGGGGGTTGAATGAGCAGTTCTTC. The V and J genes are TRBV4-1 and TRBJ2-1; 9 bases are a match to TRBD2. Germline V gene lookup returns CDR1 MGHRA and CDR2 YSYEKL. This CDR3 has 14 residues. J lost 7 bases, V lost 6 bases, and 7 bases had no gene match.

This clonotype was recorded at least ten times. The V call is TRBV29-1, the J call TRBJ2-5, with 8 nucleotides matching TRBD2. CDR3 length: 13 residues. Germline loops: CDR1 SQVTM, CDR2 ANQGSEA. V lost 4 bases, J lost 5 bases, and 6 bases stayed unmatched. The CDR3 loop reads CSVVGSGTETQYF. CDR3 coding DNA: TGCAGCGTTGTGGGTAGCGGGACGGAGACCCAGTACTTC.

This clonotype was counted only a few times. The rearrangement uses TRBV4-2 and TRBJ1-6, with 7 nucleotides matching TRBD1. Looked up from germline, CDR1 is LGHNA and CDR2 is YNFKEQ. This CDR3 comprises 15 residues. The V gene end was trimmed by 2 bases and the J gene end by 7 bases; junction bases not matched to a gene: 5. The CDR3 here is CASSQRQGRNSPLHF. CDR3 nucleotide sequence: TGTGCCAGCAGCCAAAGACAGGGACGGAATTCACCCCTCCACTTT.

This clonotype has more than one count but fewer than ten. This rearrangement joins TRBV19 to TRBJ2-1; 8 bases are shared with TRBD2. V dropped 1 base and J dropped 1; count of bases not matched to a gene: 0. CDR1 and CDR2 (germline): LNHDA, SQIVND (reference sequence). The CDR3 has 15 amino acids. CDR3 protein: CASSIAGGSYNEQFF. The CDR3 DNA reads TGTGCCAGTAGTATAGCGGGGGGGTCCTACAATGAGCAGTTCTTC.

This clonotype came up a few times. The chain is built from TRBV7-8 and TRBJ2-7, with no clear D. The CDR3 is 12 amino acids. Germline-derived CDR1 and CDR2 are SGHVS and FQNEAQ. The V end lost 0 bases, the J end lost 6 bases, and 6 bases lay between the germline ends. The DNA of the CDR3 is TGTGCCAGCAGCTTAGCGTGGAGCGAGCAGTACTTC. Translation gives CASSLAWSEQYF.

This chain links TRBV10-3 with TRBJ2-2; the match to TRBD2 covers 7 bases. After removal of 2 bases from V and 4 bases from J, the junction contained 13 bases not matched to a gene. The CDR3 length is 18 residues. The germline gives CDR1 ENHRY, CDR2 SYGVKD. CDR3 protein: CAISEASEGGPGTGELFF. The CDR3 DNA reads TGTGCCATCAGTGAGGCTTCCGAGGGAGGGCCGGGCACCGGGGAGCTGTTTTTT.